This T cell receptor beta chain was obtained from a study of graft-versus-host responses after intestinal transplantation. Study in general: Transplants given to recipients were multivisceral, liver-intestinal, or isolated intestinal. Whole-study results and caveats: GvH clones turned up in recipient marrow; some had shown up first in ileum or blood.

Clones were sequenced by immunoSEQ multiplex PCR, and TCRdb holds only the in-frame ones, with some missing. This sample has about 89,000 clones, with roughly 89% found just once. Regarding this clone: Its antigen is undetermined.

CDR1 and CDR2 from the germline V gene are SEHNR and FQNEAQ (reference sequence). The V gene end was trimmed by 4 bases and the J gene end by 2 bases; junction bases not matched to a gene: 8. The CDR3 sequence is 17 residues long. The V gene is TRBV7-9, the J gene TRBJ2-3; 11 nucleotides line up with TRBD2. The TCR originated in a human donor who received an intestinal transplant. The sample in question was unstimulated CD4+ T cells sorted from spleen or lymph node cells, obtained before intestinal transplant. The CDR3 spells CASSSASGGFPTDTQYF. The DNA of the CDR3 is TGTGCCAGCAGCTCGGCTAGCGGGGGGTTTCCCACAGATACGCAGTATTTT.